This TCR beta chain was obtained from a study of OX40 agonist ivuxolimab in advanced cancers. V was clipped by 1 base and J by 2 bases, with 12 bases between them. The germline gives CDR1 MDHEN, CDR2 SYDVKM. The CDR3 is 16 residues long. Data came from immunoSEQ multiplex PCR; TCRdb stores just in-frame clones and leaves some out. The data show roughly 100,000 clones, about 90% seen once. Here the sequenced sample was CD4+ or CD8+ T cells sorted from blood, taken in a trial of the OX40 agonist ivuxolimab. The clonotype was recovered from an adult with an advanced solid tumor such as melanoma, head and neck, liver or kidney cancer. The chain has TRBV28 and TRBJ1-5, with D unresolved. Here the CDR3 DNA reads TGTGCCAGCAGTTTATCTGTCCGAAGCGGCAATCAGCCCCAGCATTTT. It specifies CASSLSVRSGNQPQHF.